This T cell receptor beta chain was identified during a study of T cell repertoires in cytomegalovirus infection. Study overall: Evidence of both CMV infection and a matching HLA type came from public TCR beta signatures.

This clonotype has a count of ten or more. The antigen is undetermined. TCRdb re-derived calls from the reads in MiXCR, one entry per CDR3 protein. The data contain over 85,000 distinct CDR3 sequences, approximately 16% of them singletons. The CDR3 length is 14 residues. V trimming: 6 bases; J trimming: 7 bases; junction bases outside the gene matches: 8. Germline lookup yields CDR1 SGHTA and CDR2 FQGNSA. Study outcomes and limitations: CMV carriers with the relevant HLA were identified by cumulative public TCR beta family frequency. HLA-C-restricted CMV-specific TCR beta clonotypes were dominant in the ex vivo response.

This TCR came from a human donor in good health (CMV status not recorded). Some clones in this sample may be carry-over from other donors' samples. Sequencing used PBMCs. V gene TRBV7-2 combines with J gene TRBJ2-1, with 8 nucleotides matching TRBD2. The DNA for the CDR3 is TGTGCCAGCAGATACCTAGCGGGTAGGAATGAGCAGTTCTTC. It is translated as CASRYLAGRNEQFF.